The following is a TCR beta chain sequence with its context. The target antigen is unknown. With 60 Vbeta and 13 Jbeta primers, the PCR was carried out. TCRdb's copy holds only in-frame clones and misses some; the assay was immunoSEQ multiplex PCR. The profile covers approximately 160,000 clones, with 65% to 85% appearing a single time and roughly 4.8% taken by the ten largest. CDR1 LGHNA and CDR2 YNFKEQ come from the germline V gene. This CDR3 contains 16 residues. J lost 2 bases, V lost 1 base, and 4 bases had no gene match. This sample is drawn from a study of cytomegalovirus exposure and HLA in healthy donors. Study-wide points: A classifier reportedly called cytomegalovirus status with high sensitivity and specificity. A link between a missense DCLRE1C variant and TCR beta V- and J-gene trimming emerged from a later analysis.

The sequence came from a woman aged 50 to 60 in good health and CMV-seropositive. The chain carries TRBV4-2 and TRBJ2-3; 9 bases align to TRBD1. What was sequenced was PBMCs. Written as DNA, the CDR3 is TGTGCCAGCAGCCAAGGGGGGACAGGGAACACAGATACGCAGTATTTT. It yields the protein CASSQGGTGNTDTQYF.